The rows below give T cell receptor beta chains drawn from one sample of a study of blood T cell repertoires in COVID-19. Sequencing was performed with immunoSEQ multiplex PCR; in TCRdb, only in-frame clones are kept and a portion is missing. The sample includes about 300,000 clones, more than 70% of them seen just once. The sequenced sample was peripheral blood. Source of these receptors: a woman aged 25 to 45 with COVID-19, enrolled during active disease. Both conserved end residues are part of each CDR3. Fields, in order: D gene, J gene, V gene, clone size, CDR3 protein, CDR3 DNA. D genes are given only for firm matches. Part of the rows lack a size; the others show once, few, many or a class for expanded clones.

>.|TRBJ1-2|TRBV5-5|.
CASSLAGRNYGYTF
TGTGCCAGCAGCTTGGCCGGTAGAAACTATGGCTACACCTTC
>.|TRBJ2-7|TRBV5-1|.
CASSLVATGEQYF
TGCGCCAGCAGCTTGGTTGCCACCGGTGAGCAGTACTTC
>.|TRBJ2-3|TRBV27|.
CASSFHGGEYTDTQYF
TGTGCCAGCAGTTTCCACGGGGGAGAGTACACAGATACGCAGTATTTT
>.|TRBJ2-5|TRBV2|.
CASSETRPGTQYF
TGTGCCAGCAGTGAAACCAGGCCCGGGACCCAGTACTTC
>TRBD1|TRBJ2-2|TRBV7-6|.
CASSGDRGKELFF
TGTGCCAGCAGCGGGGACAGGGGAAAGGAGCTGTTTTTT
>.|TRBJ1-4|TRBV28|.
CASSLSGDLSEKLFF
TGTGCCAGCAGTTTATCCGGGGATTTGAGTGAAAAACTGTTTTTT
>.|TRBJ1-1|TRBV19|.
CASSIRQYEAFF
TGTGCCAGTAGTATACGACAGTATGAAGCTTTCTTT
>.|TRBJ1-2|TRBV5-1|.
CASSWDGTRGYGYTF
TGCGCCAGCAGCTGGGACGGGACTCGAGGCTATGGCTACACCTTC
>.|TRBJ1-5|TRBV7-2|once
CASSPGQSGNQPQHF
TGTGCCAGCAGCCCAGGGCAGTCGGGCAATCAGCCCCAGCATTTT
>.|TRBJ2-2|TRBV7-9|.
CASSFRSTGELFF
TGTGCCAGCAGCTTTCGGTCCACCGGGGAGCTGTTTTTT